The sequence of this T cell receptor beta chain was determined in a study of blood T cell repertoires in COVID-19. About the study: Samples taken during acute and convalescent COVID-19 were collected in the United States, Italy and Spain. T cells, B-cell-depleted T cells, or PBMCs supplied cDNA or gDNA.

The V gene lost 1 base and the J gene lost 2 bases, with 14 bases spanning the gap. The CDR3 contains 16 residues. Germline CDR1 SQVTM, CDR2 ANQGSEA. Per the authors' pipeline: Estimates of nucleated cell counts were drawn from the amplification of reference gene primers. Measured with immunoSEQ multiplex PCR; TCRdb has only the in-frame clones, and not every one. V, J and clone size were drawn from that table, and D and trimming were deduced from the DNA. This sample yields around 370,000 clones, of which around 87% are seen a single time; around 7% belongs to the top ten. Sequencing used peripheral blood. The source is a man younger than 35 with active or convalescent COVID-19. V gene TRBV29-1 combines with J gene TRBJ2-2; TRBD1 might be the D (5 bases). CDR3 sequence (DNA): TGCAGCGTTGAAGGGTTGGCAGGGTTTAACACCGGGGAGCTGTTTTTT. The encoded protein is CSVEGLAGFNTGELFF.